The 13 T cell receptor beta chains in this list originate from one sample, sequenced in a study of early T cells in non-severe SARS-CoV-2 infection. TCRdb processed the 5' RACE reads anew with MiXCR; each CDR3 protein has one entry. The data show 60,000 to 90,000 distinct CDR3 sequences, roughly a sixth seen once. The sample taken for sequencing was whole blood. The receptors were sampled from an adult who was a healthcare worker with PCR-confirmed SARS-CoV-2 infection or an uninfected control (not recorded which).

The chain recombines TRBV6-1 with TRBJ2-2; tentative D call: TRBD1 (6 bases). The CDR3 has 14 residues. V lost 8 bases and J lost 5, with 15 bases in between. Germline loops: CDR1 MNHNS, CDR2 SASEGT. CDR3 DNA sequence: TGTGCCAGCGGTCGGGCAGGGGATACCGGGGAGCTGTTTTTT. Translated, it gives CASGRAGDTGELFF.

This clonotype was observed many times. The V call is TRBV6-1, the J call TRBJ1-6; 7 bases align to TRBD1. Trimming took 8 bases from V and 9 from J; bases not matched to a gene: 13. In germline, CDR1 is MNHNS, CDR2 SASEGT. This CDR3 contains 15 residues. CDR3: CASLLGGGFSSPLHF. DNA of the CDR3: TGTGCCAGCCTGCTAGGGGGCGGGTTTAGTTCACCCCTCCACTTT.

The chain has TRBV6-5 and TRBJ2-7, with D hard to call. The CDR3 spans 15 residues. Germline V gene lookup returns CDR1 MNHEY and CDR2 SVGAGI. The V and J ends lost 4 bases and 5 bases respectively, with 18 bases between them. The CDR3 sequence: CASSSGYPVFNEQYF. The CDR3 coding sequence is TGTGCCAGCAGTTCAGGCTATCCGGTGTTCAACGAGCAGTACTTC.

This chain joins TRBV7-8 and TRBJ1-1; D is uncertain. The CDR3 has 13 residues. V shed 1 base and J shed 6 bases, with 9 bases lying between them. In germline, CDR1 is SGHVS, CDR2 FQNEAQ. The CDR3 coding sequence is TGTGCCAGCAGCTTAGAGGCGAGGGCTGAAGCTTTCTTT. Translated: CASSLEARAEAFF. The entire variable domain, with the rest obtained from reference TRBV7-8 and TRBJ1-1, is as follows: GAGVSQSPRYKVAKRGQDVALRCDPISGHVSLFWYQQALGQGPEFLTYFQNEAQLDKSGLPSDRFFAERPEGSVSTLKIQRTQQEDSAVYLCASSLEARAEAFFGQGTRLTVV.

This clonotype came up a few times. The chain combines TRBV7-6 with TRBJ2-5; the D gene is possibly TRBD1 (6 bases). The CDR3 has 14 residues. Germline V gene lookup returns CDR1 SGHVS and CDR2 FNYEAQ. The ends were cut back, 5 bases at V and 4 bases at J, with 14 bases in the middle. The CDR3 nucleotides read TGTGCCAGCAGCCCTTCAGACAGGCCAGAGACCCAGTACTTC. Translated, it gives CASSPSDRPETQYF.

This clonotype came up a few times. This CDR3 is CASSKMANLNTEAFF. The CDR3 DNA reads as TGTGCCAGCAGCAAAATGGCTAATTTGAACACTGAAGCTTTCTTT. The chain joins TRBV12-3 or TRBV12-4 to TRBJ1-1; D gene unclear. The CDR3 has 15 amino acids. Deletions cut 6 bases from V and 0 bases from J, with 14 bases between.

The J gene is TRBJ2-7, the V gene TRBV6-5; TRBD1 agrees at 11 bases. The junction had 2 bases not matched to a gene; V was cut back by 0 bases and J by 4 bases. Germline CDR1 reads MNHEY; CDR2 reads SVGAGI. This CDR3 has 15 amino acids. The chain's CDR3 is CASSYSGQGVYEQYF. For the CDR3, the DNA is TGTGCCAGCAGTTACTCGGGACAGGGGGTGTACGAGCAGTACTTC.

The rearrangement joins TRBV5-4 to TRBJ2-1; D not resolved. The ends were cut back, 4 bases at V and 6 bases at J, with 8 bases in the middle. Looked up from germline, CDR1 is SGHNT and CDR2 is YYREEE (reference sequence). This CDR3 comprises 12 residues. Here the CDR3 reads CASSGALNEQFF. The CDR3 region has the DNA TGTGCCAGCAGCGGCGCACTCAATGAGCAGTTCTTC.

The V gene is TRBV29-1, the J gene TRBJ2-5, with D maybe TRBD1 (8 bases). The V end was cut by 3 bases, the J end by 4 bases, with 15 bases between. Per the germline V gene, CDR1 is SQVTM and CDR2 is ANQGSEA. This CDR3 is built from 14 residues. The CDR3 reads CSVDSTGGGETQYF. The CDR3 nucleotides read TGCAGCGTTGATAGTACAGGGGGGGGAGAGACCCAGTACTTC. The full variable domain, completed using reference TRBV29-1 and TRBJ2-5, is SAVISQKPSRDICQRGTSLTIQCQVDSQVTMMFWYRQQPGQSLTLIATANQGSEATYESGFVIDKFPISRPNLTFSTLTVSNMSPEDSSIYLCSVDSTGGGETQYFGPGTRLLVL.

The V gene is TRBV6-1, the J gene TRBJ1-2; D possibly corresponds to TRBD1 (5 bases). The V gene lost 4 bases and the J gene lost 6 bases, with 9 bases spanning the gap. In germline, CDR1 is MNHNS, CDR2 SASEGT. The CDR3 spans 12 residues. The CDR3 DNA sequence: TGTGCCAGCAGTGTCGCGGGGGATGGCTACACCTTC. This encodes CASSVAGDGYTF.

This clonotype was detected a few times. V usage is TRBV2 and J usage is TRBJ1-4, with TRBD1 matching over 10 bases. Germline trimming cut 6 bases from V and 6 bases from J; bases unmatched to any gene: 4. Per the germline V gene, CDR1 is SNHLY and CDR2 is FYNNEI. CDR3 size: 14 residues. CDR3 bases: TGTGCCAGCAGGACAGGGGGCAGAGATGAAAAACTGTTTTTT. Encoded protein: CASRTGGRDEKLFF.

This clonotype was observed a few times. The chain combines TRBV7-3 with TRBJ2-5; 16 bases agree with TRBD2. This CDR3 spans 16 amino acids. CDR1 and CDR2 from the germline V gene are SGHTA and FQGTGA. V dropped 5 bases and J dropped 13; count of bases not matched to a gene: 13. The CDR3 loop reads CASSPSEKGLAGGLYF. In DNA form, the CDR3 reads TGTGCCAGCAGCCCCTCCGAGAAGGGACTAGCGGGGGGGCTGTACTTC. Using reference TRBV7-3 and TRBJ2-5 for the parts outside the CDR3, the full variable domain is GAGVSQTPSNKVTEKGKYVELRCDPISGHTALYWYRQSLGQGPEFLIYFQGTGAADDSGLPNDRFFAVRPEGSVSTLKIQRTERGDSAVYLCASSPSEKGLAGGLYFGPGTRLLVL.

This clonotype has ten or more counts. The chain links TRBV10-2 to TRBJ2-2, with D possibly being TRBD1 or TRBD2 (5 bases each). CDR1 is WSHSY and CDR2 is SAAADI in the germline V gene. V was trimmed by 9 bases and J by 6 bases, leaving 14 bases between them. This CDR3 contains 13 residues. The CDR3 region has the DNA TGCGCCAGTACGGGGACGCGGGCCGGGGAGCTGTTTTTT. Amino acid sequence: CASTGTRAGELFF.